This TCR beta chain was captured by sequencing in a study of spatial heterogeneity in lung cancer. Study-wide background: Detection of beta-chain sequences consistently exceeded that of alpha-chain sequences.

The time point is: blood at routine non-recurrence follow-up after resection. Frozen PBMC, nontumor lung or tumor provided whole RNA, which was sequenced unsorted. Single TCR cDNA molecules each had their own unique molecular identifier. TCRdb processed the 5' RACE reads anew with MiXCR; each CDR3 protein has one entry. The sample consists of under 45,000 distinct CDR3 sequences, approximately 7.5% of them appearing once. This clonotype was recorded a few times. CDR1 and CDR2 from the germline V gene are MNHNY and SVGAGI (reference sequence). V dropped 0 bases and J dropped 5; count of bases not matched to a gene: 8. The CDR3 sequence is 17 residues long.

The receptor was derived from a male donor with early-stage non-small cell lung cancer. The J gene is TRBJ2-5, the V gene TRBV6-6; 11 positions match TRBD2. This specimen was PBMCs, taken at follow-up. CDR3 sequence reads: CASSYSIAGGPGETQYF. The CDR3, as DNA: TGTGCCAGCAGTTACTCGATAGCGGGGGGGCCAGGGGAGACCCAGTACTTC.